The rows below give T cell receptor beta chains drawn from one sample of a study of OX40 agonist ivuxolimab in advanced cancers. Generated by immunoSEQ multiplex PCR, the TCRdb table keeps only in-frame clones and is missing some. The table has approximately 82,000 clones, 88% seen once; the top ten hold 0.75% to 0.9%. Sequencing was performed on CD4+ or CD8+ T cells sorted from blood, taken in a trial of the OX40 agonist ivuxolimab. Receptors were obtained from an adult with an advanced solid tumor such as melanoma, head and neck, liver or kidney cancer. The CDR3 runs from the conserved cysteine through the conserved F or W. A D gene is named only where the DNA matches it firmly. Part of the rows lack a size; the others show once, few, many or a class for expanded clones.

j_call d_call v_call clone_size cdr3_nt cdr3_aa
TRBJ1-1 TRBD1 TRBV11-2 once TGTGCCAGCCAGACTAACAGGGGGCAAACTGAAGCTTTCTTT CASQTNRGQTEAFF
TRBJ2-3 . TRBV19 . TGTGCCAGCCGGCGACGGGGGTCCGCAGATACGCAGTATTTT CASRRRGSADTQYF
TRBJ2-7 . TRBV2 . TGTGCCAGCAGTGGAGTCTTCTACGAGCAGTACTTC CASSGVFYEQYF
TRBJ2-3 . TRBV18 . TGTGCCAGCTCACTTACGGTGGATCACACAGATACGCAGTATTTT CASSLTVDHTDTQYF
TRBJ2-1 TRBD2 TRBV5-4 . TGTGCCAGCAGCTCCCCCAGGGAGCGGGGGAGGAATGAGCAGTTCTTC CASSSPRERGRNEQFF
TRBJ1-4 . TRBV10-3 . TGTGCCATCAGTGAGTCGAGGCCCCAAAGCGGGGAAAAACTGTTTTTT CAISESRPQSGEKLFF
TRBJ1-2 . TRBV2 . TGTGCCAGCAGGCAGGACTATGGCTACACCTTC CASRQDYGYTF
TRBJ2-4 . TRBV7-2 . TGTGCCAGCAGCTCCACCTTGGGGGCCCGGGCCAAAAACATTCAGTACTTC CASSSTLGARAKNIQYF
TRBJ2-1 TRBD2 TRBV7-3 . TGTGCCAGCAGCCCCACTAGCGGGAGGGTCAATGAGCAGTTCTTC CASSPTSGRVNEQFF
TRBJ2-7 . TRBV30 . TGTGCCTCCGCCCCTCTTGATCCGGACTCAAACGAGCAGTACTTC CASAPLDPDSNEQYF
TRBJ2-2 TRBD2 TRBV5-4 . TGTGCCAGCAGCTCCCGGACTAGCGGGAACACCGGGGAGCTGTTTTTT CASSSRTSGNTGELFF
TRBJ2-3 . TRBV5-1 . TGCGCCAGCAGCTCGGACAGCCCCGATTTGTGGGGGGCCTCAGATACGCAGTATTTT CASSSDSPDLWGASDTQYF
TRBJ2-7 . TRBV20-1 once TGCAGTGCTACCAGCTCCTACGAGCAGTACTTC CSATSSYEQYF
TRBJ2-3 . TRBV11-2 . TGTGCCAGCAGCCCACTAGGGACAGATACGCAGTATTTT CASSPLGTDTQYF
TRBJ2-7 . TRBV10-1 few TGCGCCAGCAGTGAGTCGTTCGTTAGCGGCCCCTACGAGCAGTACTTC CASSESFVSGPYEQYF
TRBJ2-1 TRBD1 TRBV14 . TGTGCCAGCAACACCGGGACAGGGGTCATGAATGAGCAGTTCTTC CASNTGTGVMNEQFF
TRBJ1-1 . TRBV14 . TGTGCCAGCAGCCAAGATGATAGGGGTTGGGGCACTGAAGCTTTCTTT CASSQDDRGWGTEAFF
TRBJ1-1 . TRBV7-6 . TGTGCCAGCAGCTCGCTCGATGCGAACACTGAAGCTTTCTTT CASSSLDANTEAFF
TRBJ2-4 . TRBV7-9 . TGTGCCAGCAGCTCCCAGGGCAACATTCAGTACTTC CASSSQGNIQYF
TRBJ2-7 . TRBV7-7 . TGTGCTAGCACCGAGAATGGAAAGGGGGAGATCTACGAGCAGTACTTC CASTENGKGEIYEQYF
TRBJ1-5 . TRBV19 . TGTGCCAGTAGTATGGATAAGCCAGGACATCAGCCCCAGCATTTT CASSMDKPGHQPQHF
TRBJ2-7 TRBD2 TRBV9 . TGTGCCAGCAGCGTAGTGGGGGGGAGTGGTCTCTACGAGCAGTACTTC CASSVVGGSGLYEQYF
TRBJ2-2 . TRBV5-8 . TGTGCCAGCAGCTTGTCCGGGAACACCGGGGAGCTGTTTTTT CASSLSGNTGELFF
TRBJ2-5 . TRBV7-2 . TGTGCCAGCAGCTCCATCTTGGGGACCCAGTACTTC CASSSILGTQYF
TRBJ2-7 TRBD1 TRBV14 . TGTGCCAGCAGCCGCAAGACAGGGGGGACCTACGAGCAGTACTTC CASSRKTGGTYEQYF
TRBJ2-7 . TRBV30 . TGTGCCTGGAGTTGGCGGAGGTCCTACGAGCAGTACTTC CAWSWRRSYEQYF
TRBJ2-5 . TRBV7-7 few TGTGCTAGCAGCTACGCGGGGCTAGAGACCCAGTACTTC CASSYAGLETQYF
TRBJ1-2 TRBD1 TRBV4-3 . TGCGCCAGCAGTAGAGGACAGGGTAGCTATGGCTACACCTTC CASSRGQGSYGYTF
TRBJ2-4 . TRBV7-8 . TGTGCCAGCAGCTTAGGCGAAGAAAACATTCAGTACTTC CASSLGEENIQYF
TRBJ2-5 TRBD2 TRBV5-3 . TGTGCCAGAAGCCAGCGGGAGGTAGAGACCCAGTACTTC CARSQREVETQYF
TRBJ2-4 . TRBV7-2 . TGTGCCAGCAGCTCGGCAGGCGGCGGGGCTAAAAACATTCAGTACTTC CASSSAGGGAKNIQYF
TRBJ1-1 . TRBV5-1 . TGCGCCAGCAGCTGGGTGGCCGGCAGTAACACTGAAGCTTTCTTT CASSWVAGSNTEAFF
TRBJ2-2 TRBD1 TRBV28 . TGTGCCAGCAGTTTATGGGGGGGACAGGGACTGAACACCGGGGAGCTGTTTTTT CASSLWGGQGLNTGELFF
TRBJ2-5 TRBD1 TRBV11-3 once TGTGCCAGCAGCTCACGACAGGGCCACCAAGAGACCCAGTACTTC CASSSRQGHQETQYF
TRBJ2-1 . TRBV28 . TGTGCCAGCAGTCGACTCAGACTTGAGCAGTTCTTC CASSRLRLEQFF
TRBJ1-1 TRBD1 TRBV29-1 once TGCAGCGTTCGATCCGGGACAGGGGTTAGCGCTGAAGCTTTCTTT CSVRSGTGVSAEAFF
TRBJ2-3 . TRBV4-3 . TGCGCCAGCAGCCAAGAGACGGGACGGACGTTCACAGATACGCAGTATTTT CASSQETGRTFTDTQYF
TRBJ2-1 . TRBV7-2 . TGTGCCAGCAGCTTGAGTCCCCCTGGGAATGAGCAGTTCTTC CASSLSPPGNEQFF
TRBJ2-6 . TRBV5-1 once TGCGCCAGCAGCCTTAGATCTGGGGCCAACGTCCTGACTTTC CASSLRSGANVLTF
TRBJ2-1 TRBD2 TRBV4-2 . TGTGCCAGCAGCCAAGATGGGCTAGCGGGTGGATTGGAGGACAATGAGCAGTTCTTC CASSQDGLAGGLEDNEQFF
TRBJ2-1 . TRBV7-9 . TGTGCTACGAGTCGGGAGCCGAGGTATGAGCAGTTCTTC CATSREPRYEQFF
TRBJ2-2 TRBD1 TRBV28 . TGTGCCAGCAGTTTATTGGGACAGGGGAAGACCGGGGAGCTGTTTTTT CASSLLGQGKTGELFF
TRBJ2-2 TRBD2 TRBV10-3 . TGTGCCATCAGTGAGTCGGTGCTAGCGGGCCTCACCGGGGAGCTGTTTTTT CAISESVLAGLTGELFF
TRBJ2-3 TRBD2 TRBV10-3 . TGTGCCATCAGTGTTGGGCTAGCGGTCGCAGATACGCAGTATTTT CAISVGLAVADTQYF
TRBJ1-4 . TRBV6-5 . TGTGCCAGCAGTCCCCGGAATATGCCTAGTGAAAAACTGTTTTTT CASSPRNMPSEKLFF
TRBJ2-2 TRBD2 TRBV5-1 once TGCGCCAGCATCGGGCTAGCGGCCGGGGAGCTGTTTTTT CASIGLAAGELFF
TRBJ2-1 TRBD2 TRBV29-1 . TGCAGCGCAGGGACTAGCGGGAGGGAAGAGTTCTTC CSAGTSGREEFF
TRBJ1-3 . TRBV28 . TGTGCCAGCAGTCAGGGACGGCGAAGAAGCGGAAACACCATATATTTT CASSQGRRRSGNTIYF
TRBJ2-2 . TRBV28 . TGTGCCAGCAGTTTAGTCAGAGGAGTTAACACCGGGGAGCTGTTTTTT CASSLVRGVNTGELFF
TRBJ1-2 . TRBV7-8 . TGTGCCAGCAGCCGGGTACGGGGGAACTATGGCTACACCTTC CASSRVRGNYGYTF
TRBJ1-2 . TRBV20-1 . TGCAGTGTCGTCAGTAACTATGGCTACACCTTC CSVVSNYGYTF
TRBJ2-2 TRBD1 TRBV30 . TGTGCCTGGAAAGTACCGGACAGGGCCACCGGGGAGCTGTTTTTT CAWKVPDRATGELFF